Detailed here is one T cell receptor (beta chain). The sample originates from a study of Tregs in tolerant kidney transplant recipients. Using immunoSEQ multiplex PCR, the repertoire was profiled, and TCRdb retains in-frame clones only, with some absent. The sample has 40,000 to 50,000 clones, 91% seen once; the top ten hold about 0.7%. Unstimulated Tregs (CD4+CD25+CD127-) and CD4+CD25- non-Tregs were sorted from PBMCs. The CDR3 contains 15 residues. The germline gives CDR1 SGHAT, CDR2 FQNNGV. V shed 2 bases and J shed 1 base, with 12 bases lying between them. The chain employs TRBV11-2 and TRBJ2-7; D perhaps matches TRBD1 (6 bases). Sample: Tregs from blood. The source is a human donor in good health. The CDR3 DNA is TGTGCCAGCAGCTTACTTAGGACAGAATCCTACGAGCAGTACTTC. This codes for CASSLLRTESYEQYF.